This entry lists 30 T cell receptor beta chains sequenced from one sample in a study of cytomegalovirus exposure and HLA in healthy donors. A multiplex PCR was run with 60 Vbeta primers and 13 Jbeta primers. The method was immunoSEQ multiplex PCR; TCRdb's version includes in-frame clones alone and lacks a portion of them. The table lists 150,000 or so clones, about four fifths of them singletons. The sequencing sample was made of PBMCs. These receptors were taken from a man between 50 and 59 years old in good health and CMV-seropositive.

This clone was detected only a few times. The chain recombines TRBV28 with TRBJ2-7, with TRBD1 identical over 9 bases. The CDR3 consists of 14 residues. Germline lookup yields CDR1 MDHEN and CDR2 SYDVKM. V lost 5 bases and J lost 6; bases outside the gene matches: 8. CDR3 nucleotide sequence: TGTGCCAGCAGTCGACCCGGGACAGGGATCGAGCAGTACTTC. It specifies CASSRPGTGIEQYF.

The chain recombines TRBV7-2 with TRBJ2-1, with a possible D match to TRBD2 (6 bases). This CDR3 is built from 13 residues. V lost 5 bases and J 7 bases, leaving 12 bases between the germline ends. Germline lookup yields CDR1 SGHTA and CDR2 FQGNSA. The CDR3 nucleotides read TGTGCCAGCAGCCCTCGACTAGTTAATGAGCAGTTCTTC. Amino acids: CASSPRLVNEQFF.

The rearrangement links TRBV19 to TRBJ1-5; D perhaps matches TRBD1 (6 bases). The CDR3 is 16 residues long. From germline, CDR1 is LNHDA and CDR2 SQIVND (reference sequence). Trimming pared 3 bases from V and 4 bases from J, leaving 16 bases between. CDR3 in amino acids: CASSMYPMQGNQPQHF. The CDR3 nucleotides are TGTGCCAGTAGTATGTATCCCATGCAGGGGAATCAGCCCCAGCATTTT.

The chain links TRBV29-1 to TRBJ2-7, with D unclear. V was trimmed by 2 bases and J by 2 bases, leaving 7 bases between them. Germline values: CDR1 SQVTM, CDR2 ANQGSEA. The CDR3 is 12 residues long. The CDR3 DNA reads TGCAGCGTTGAAACCAGGCCCTACGAGCAGTACTTC. This sequence encodes CSVETRPYEQYF.

This clone showed up just a few times. The chain carries TRBV6-1 and TRBJ1-5; D is unclear. The germline gives CDR1 MNHNS, CDR2 SASEGT. The V and J ends lost 5 bases and 3 bases respectively, with 8 bases between them. The length of the CDR3 is 13 residues. For the CDR3, the DNA is TGTGCCAGCAGTCAGACTGACAATCAGCCCCAGCATTTT. This sequence encodes CASSQTDNQPQHF.

The chain carries TRBV6-5 and TRBJ1-3; D call uncertain. The germline V and J ends were trimmed by 2 bases and 0 bases, with 5 bases remaining between them. The CDR3 length is 14 residues. Per the germline V gene, CDR1 is MNHEY and CDR2 is SVGAGI. The CDR3 loop reads CASSYVSSGNTIYF. Here the CDR3 DNA reads TGTGCCAGCAGTTACGTGAGCTCTGGAAACACCATATATTTT.

The count of this clone is one. V gene TRBV6-1 combines with J gene TRBJ1-2; 7 bases agree with TRBD1. Trimming at V came to 2 bases and at J to 4 bases, leaving 10 bases not matched to a gene. The germline gives CDR1 MNHNS, CDR2 SASEGT. This CDR3 is 16 amino acids long. The DNA of the CDR3 is TGTGCCAGCAGTGAAAGGTTTGTGGACAGGACCTATGGCTACACCTTC. Translated, it gives CASSERFVDRTYGYTF.

V is TRBV7-9 and J is TRBJ1-4; the match to TRBD1 covers 8 bases. Germline V gene data show CDR1 as SEHNR and CDR2 as FQNEAQ (reference sequence). The CDR3 length is 15 residues. Losses at the gene ends were 6 bases for V and 8 bases for J; bases not matched to a gene: 11. In DNA, the CDR3 is TGTGCCAGCAGAAAATCCCAGGGGGCAGGGGAAAAACTGTTTTTT. It translates to CASRKSQGAGEKLFF.

The chain carries TRBV5-8 and TRBJ1-6; D is undetermined. The germline V and J ends were trimmed by 3 bases and 0 bases, with 10 bases remaining between them. Per the germline V gene, CDR1 is SGHTS and CDR2 is YDEGEE. The CDR3 runs to 16 residues. The CDR3 sequence is CASSSDWSSYNSPLHF. The CDR3 DNA reads TGTGCCAGCAGCTCTGACTGGAGCTCCTATAATTCACCCCTCCACTTT.

V and J are TRBV27 and TRBJ2-1; 7 nucleotides match TRBD2. CDR3 length: 15 amino acids. Germline V gene lookup returns CDR1 MNHEY and CDR2 SMNVEV (reference sequence). V dropped 5 bases and J dropped 4; count of bases not matched to a gene: 8. CDR3 DNA sequence: TGTGCCAGCAGTGCCCCAGCTAGCGGATACAATGAGCAGTTCTTC. Translating it yields CASSAPASGYNEQFF.

The J gene is TRBJ2-7, the V gene TRBV28, with D hard to call. V shed 1 base and J shed 4 bases, with 5 bases lying between them. CDR3 length: 12 residues. CDR1 and CDR2 from the germline V gene are MDHEN and SYDVKM. The CDR3 region has the DNA TGTGCCAGCAGTTTATTGCGTTACGAGCAGTACTTC. This codes for CASSLLRYEQYF.

In this sample, this clone turned up once. The CDR3 coding sequence is TGCGCCAGCAGCTTGGGGACGGGGTACCAAGAGACCCAGTACTTC. Its translation: CASSLGTGYQETQYF. The rearrangement joins TRBV5-1 to TRBJ2-5; the D gene is possibly TRBD2 (5 bases). The germline gives CDR1 SGHRS, CDR2 YFSETQ. The CDR3 is 15 amino acids. The V end lost 0 bases, the J end lost 0 bases, and 9 bases lay between the germline ends.

This clone was seen a single time. The V gene is TRBV9, the J gene TRBJ2-7; TRBD2 is a possible D gene (5 bases). The CDR3 sequence is 13 residues long. Trimming pared 6 bases from V and 5 bases from J, leaving 15 bases between. Germline assignment: CDR1 SGDLS and CDR2 YYNGEE. The DNA of the CDR3 is TGTGCCAGCAACCGGTCCCCGGGGAACGAGCAGTACTTC. Translated, it gives CASNRSPGNEQYF.

This chain joins TRBV5-6 and TRBJ2-3, with 9 bases lining up with TRBD2. CDR1 and CDR2 (germline): SGHDT, YYEEEE. The CDR3 is 16 residues long. V shed 2 bases, J shed 4 bases, and the junction held 8 bases outside the gene matches. CDR3 sequence (DNA): TGTGCCAGCAGCTTCCTTAGCGGGAGACACCCAGATACGCAGTATTTT. Translated, it gives CASSFLSGRHPDTQYF.

The V and J genes are TRBV28 and TRBJ2-3; no clear D gene. The CDR3 extends over 12 amino acids. V lost 6 bases, J lost 4 bases, and 8 bases lay in between. CDR1 and CDR2 from the germline V gene are MDHEN and SYDVKM. In nucleotides, the CDR3 is TGTGCCAGCAGCTACCCCCCAGATACGCAGTATTTT. This translates into CASSYPPDTQYF.

This chain uses TRBV5-4 with TRBJ2-5; D might be TRBD2 (5 bases). Trimming left V 0 bases short and J 4 bases short, with 10 bases between. Germline CDR1 reads SGHNT; CDR2 reads YYREEE (reference sequence). This CDR3 contains 14 residues. The CDR3 loop is CASSLGGAVETQYF. Here the CDR3 DNA reads TGTGCCAGCAGCTTGGGGGGAGCTGTAGAGACCCAGTACTTC.

The chain carries TRBV27 and TRBJ1-1; 7 positions agree with TRBD1. This CDR3 has 16 residues. After removal of 7 bases from V and 0 bases from J, the junction contained 11 bases not matched to a gene. The germline CDR1 and CDR2 sequences are MNHEY and SMNVEV (reference sequence). The CDR3 sequence is CASTPRDRQMNTEAFF. CDR3 in DNA: TGTGCCAGCACTCCGCGGGACAGACAAATGAACACTGAAGCTTTCTTT.

This clone was seen more than once but under ten times. The DNA of the CDR3 is TGCGCCAGCAGCCTGACGCGGGAGTTTGCCGGGGAGCTGTTTTTT. Protein sequence: CASSLTREFAGELFF. V usage is TRBV5-1 and J usage is TRBJ2-2, with 7 nucleotides matching TRBD2. CDR1 is SGHRS, CDR2 YFSETQ, per germline. The trim removed 4 bases at V and 6 bases at J, leaving 9 bases unmatched. This CDR3 has 15 amino acids.

This clone was found once. This sequence joins TRBV6-6 and TRBJ2-5, with TRBD2 identical over 7 bases. Per germline, CDR1 MNHNY and CDR2 SVGAGI (reference sequence). V lost 6 bases and J lost 3; bases outside the gene matches: 7. This CDR3 has 14 amino acids. In DNA form, the CDR3 reads TGTGCCAGCAGAAACCCGGGACTAAAAGAGACCCAGTACTTC. This sequence encodes CASRNPGLKETQYF.

Notes on this clone: One end of the junction fails to match germline, which may point to a read error. The V gene is TRBV19, the J gene TRBJ1-2; 8 bases fit TRBD1. Germline V CDR1 and CDR2: LNHDA, SQIVND (reference sequence). The CDR3 length is 15 residues. The CDR3 nucleotides read TGTGCCAGTAGTATAACTGCTGGGACAGGTGCCTCGGGGGACTTC. Protein product: CASSITAGTGASGDF.

J is TRBJ1-1 and V is TRBV18; D might be TRBD1 (6 bases). CDR3 size: 14 residues. V lost 3 bases, J lost 4 bases, and 12 bases lay in between. CDR1 KGHSH and CDR2 LQKENI come from the germline V gene. This CDR3 is CASSPNREITEAFF. The CDR3 DNA is TGTGCCAGCTCACCTAACAGGGAGATCACTGAAGCTTTCTTT.

This clone was recorded once. CDR3 amino acids: CASSQAWPGQETQYF. In DNA, the CDR3 is TGCGCCAGCAGCCAAGCTTGGCCAGGTCAAGAGACCCAGTACTTC. This rearrangement joins TRBV4-1 to TRBJ2-5, with D unclear. The germline CDR1 and CDR2 sequences are MGHRA and YSYEKL. V was trimmed by 1 base and J by 2 bases, leaving 11 bases between them. This CDR3 is 15 amino acids long.

This sequence joins TRBV9 and TRBJ2-2, with D possibly being TRBD2 (6 bases). This CDR3 has 15 amino acids. V was pared by 4 bases and J by 5 bases, with 15 bases between. Per germline, CDR1 SGDLS and CDR2 YYNGEE. The CDR3 here is CASSPRDGWTGELFF. The DNA of the CDR3 is TGTGCCAGCAGCCCGCGGGACGGCTGGACCGGGGAGCTGTTTTTT.

The J gene is TRBJ2-7, the V gene TRBV5-6; 10 bases match TRBD1. CDR3 length: 13 residues. The J segment lost 3 bases and the V segment lost 5 bases, leaving 2 bases of the junction unmatched. Looked up from germline, CDR1 is SGHDT and CDR2 is YYEEEE. The chain's CDR3 is CASSGQGVYEQYF. The CDR3 nucleotides are TGTGCCAGCAGTGGACAGGGGGTCTACGAGCAGTACTTC.

The CDR3, as DNA: TGTGCCACCCGGGACAGGGCACACACTGAAGCTTTCTTT. Translation: CATRDRAHTEAFF. The chain is built from TRBV10-3 and TRBJ1-1, with 9 positions matching TRBD1. From germline, CDR1 is ENHRY and CDR2 SYGVKD. The length of the CDR3 is 13 residues. The V gene end was trimmed by 10 bases and the J gene end by 3 bases; junction bases not matched to a gene: 6.

V is TRBV6-5 and J is TRBJ2-7, with D possibly TRBD2 on 7 matching bases. The CDR3 has 14 amino acids. The ends were cut back, 6 bases at V and 6 bases at J, with 18 bases in the middle. The V gene's germline CDR1 is MNHEY and CDR2 SVGAGI. The CDR3 DNA reads TGTGCCAGCAGCGGGGGGAGGGGGGCAGGCGAGCAGTACTTC. Amino acids: CASSGGRGAGEQYF.

This chain links TRBV18 with TRBJ1-4; D uncertain. The V end was cut by 4 bases, the J end by 5 bases, with 14 bases between. CDR3 length: 15 amino acids. Germline V CDR1 and CDR2: KGHSH, LQKENI. CDR3 DNA: TGTGCCAGCTCACTGAACACAGCCCCAAATGAAAAACTGTTTTTT. Its translation: CASSLNTAPNEKLFF.

This rearrangement joins TRBV5-1 to TRBJ1-2, with D perhaps matching TRBD1 (5 bases). CDR3 length: 14 residues. Trimming stripped 2 bases from V and 4 bases from J, with 12 bases between. The germline CDR1 and CDR2 sequences are SGHRS and YFSETQ. The CDR3 reads CASSLGDSIYGYTF. CDR3 sequence (DNA): TGCGCCAGCAGCTTAGGGGACTCCATCTATGGCTACACCTTC. The full variable domain, rest sourced from reference TRBV5-1 and TRBJ1-2, is KAGVTQTPRYLIKTRGQQVTLSCSPISGHRSVSWYQQTPGQGLQFLFEYFSETQRNKGNFPGRFSGRQFSNSRSEMNVSTLELGDSALYLCASSLGDSIYGYTFGSGTRLTVV.

The chain recombines TRBV5-4 with TRBJ2-7; D perhaps matches TRBD1 (6 bases). Germline V lookup: CDR1 SGHNT, CDR2 YYREEE (reference sequence). This CDR3 comprises 14 residues. V lost 2 bases and J 2 bases, leaving 11 bases between the germline ends. CDR3 DNA sequence: TGTGCCAGCAGCTTAGGCGGACAGACCTACGAGCAGTACTTC. It specifies CASSLGGQTYEQYF. Full variable domain (missing parts from reference TRBV5-4 and TRBJ2-7): ETGVTQSPTHLIKTRGQQVTLRCSSQSGHNTVSWYQQALGQGPQFIFQYYREEENGRGNFPPRFSGLQFPNYSSELNVNALELDDSALYLCASSLGGQTYEQYFGPGTRLTVT.

The CDR3 region has the DNA TGCGCCAGCAGTGGAACAGGGGCTAGTGAGCAGTACTTC. It translates to CASSGTGASEQYF. The chain combines TRBV10-2 with TRBJ2-7; 7 positions agree with TRBD1. This CDR3 has 13 amino acids. Trimming took 4 bases from V and 7 from J; bases not matched to a gene: 7. Germline V gives CDR1 WSHSY, CDR2 SAAADI.